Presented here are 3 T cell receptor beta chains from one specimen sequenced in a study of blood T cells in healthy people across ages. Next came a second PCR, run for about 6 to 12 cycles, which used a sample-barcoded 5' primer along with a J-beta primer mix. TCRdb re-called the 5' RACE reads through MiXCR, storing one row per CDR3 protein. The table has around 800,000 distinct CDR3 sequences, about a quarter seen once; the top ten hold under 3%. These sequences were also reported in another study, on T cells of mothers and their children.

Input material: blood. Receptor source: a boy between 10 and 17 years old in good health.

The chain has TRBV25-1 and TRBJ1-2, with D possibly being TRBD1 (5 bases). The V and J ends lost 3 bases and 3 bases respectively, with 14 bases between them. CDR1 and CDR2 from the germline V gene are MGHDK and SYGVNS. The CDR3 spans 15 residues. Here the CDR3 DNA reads TGTGCCAGCAGTGATCCCGCGACAGACCACTATGGCTACACCTTC. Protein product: CASSDPATDHYGYTF.

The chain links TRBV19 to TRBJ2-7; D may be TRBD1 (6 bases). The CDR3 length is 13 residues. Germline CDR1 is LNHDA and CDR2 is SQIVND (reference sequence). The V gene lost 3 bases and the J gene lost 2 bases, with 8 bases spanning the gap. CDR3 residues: CASSIEGAYEQYF. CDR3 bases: TGTGCCAGTAGTATCGAGGGGGCCTACGAGCAGTACTTC.

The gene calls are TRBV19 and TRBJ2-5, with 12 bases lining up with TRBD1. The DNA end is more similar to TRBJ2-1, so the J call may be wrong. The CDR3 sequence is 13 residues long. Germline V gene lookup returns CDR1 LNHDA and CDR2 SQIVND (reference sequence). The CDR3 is CASRDRGRYEQFF. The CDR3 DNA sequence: TGTGCCAGCAGGGACAGGGGGCGATATGAGCAGTTCTTC.